This is a list of T cell receptor beta chains from one sample in a study of blood T cells in healthy people across ages. TCRdb re-derived calls from the 5' RACE reads in MiXCR, one entry per CDR3 protein. The sample contains some 760,000 distinct CDR3 sequences, 20% to 25% of which appear only once. This sample also appeared in a second study, on T cells of mothers and their children.

The specimen was blood. All receptors derive from a boy aged 5 to 17 in good health. The CDR3 runs from the conserved cysteine through the conserved F or W. The D gene is left open where the match is weak. Only part of the rows carry a size: once, few, many, or a class if the clone is expanded.

j_call: TRBJ2-5; v_call: TRBV20-1; d_call: .; clone_size: .; cdr3_aa: CSATSAQETQYF; cdr3_nt: TGCAGTGCTACTAGCGCCCAAGAGACCCAGTACTTC
j_call: TRBJ1-2; v_call: TRBV14; d_call: .; clone_size: .; cdr3_aa: CASSQDGNNYGYTF; cdr3_nt: TGTGCCAGCAGCCAAGATGGCAACAACTATGGCTACACCTTC
j_call: TRBJ1-2; v_call: TRBV7-9; d_call: .; clone_size: few; cdr3_aa: CASAPRGVYGYTF; cdr3_nt: TGTGCCAGCGCTCCGCGGGGGGTCTATGGCTACACCTTC
j_call: TRBJ1-1; v_call: TRBV20-1; d_call: TRBD1; clone_size: few; cdr3_aa: CSARDGTAGLAEAFF; cdr3_nt: TGCAGTGCTAGAGACGGGACAGCGGGTTTGGCTGAAGCTTTCTTT
j_call: TRBJ1-2; v_call: TRBV5-6; d_call: .; clone_size: .; cdr3_aa: CASSLRPSRGYTF; cdr3_nt: TGTGCCAGCAGCTTGCGTCCCTCTCGTGGCTACACCTTC
j_call: TRBJ1-5; v_call: TRBV19; d_call: TRBD1; clone_size: few; cdr3_aa: CASSTGTAVQLQHF; cdr3_nt: TGTGCCAGTAGTACTGGGACAGCCGTTCAGCTCCAGCATTTT
j_call: TRBJ1-1; v_call: TRBV7-8; d_call: TRBD1; clone_size: .; cdr3_aa: CATKPARGLRDTEAFF; cdr3_nt: TGTGCCACCAAACCGGCCAGGGGGCTTCGGGACACTGAAGCTTTCTTT
j_call: TRBJ2-1; v_call: TRBV20-1; d_call: TRBD2; clone_size: .; cdr3_aa: CSARGEREYQSYNEQFF; cdr3_nt: TGCAGTGCTAGAGGGGAGCGGGAATACCAAAGTTACAATGAGCAGTTCTTC
j_call: TRBJ1-4; v_call: TRBV28; d_call: .; clone_size: few; cdr3_aa: CASTTSGIHEKLFF; cdr3_nt: TGTGCCAGCACCACATCGGGTATACATGAAAAACTGTTTTTT
j_call: TRBJ2-5; v_call: TRBV7-9; d_call: .; clone_size: few; cdr3_aa: CASSPRTEGRETQYF; cdr3_nt: TGTGCCAGCAGCCCTCGGACAGAGGGCCGCGAGACCCAGTACTTC
j_call: TRBJ1-1; v_call: TRBV6-5; d_call: TRBD1; clone_size: few; cdr3_aa: CASSSGTGANTEAFF; cdr3_nt: TGTGCCAGCAGTTCCGGGACAGGGGCGAACACTGAAGCTTTCTTT
j_call: TRBJ2-2; v_call: TRBV3-1; d_call: .; clone_size: .; cdr3_aa: CASSQRDWGSGKLFF; cdr3_nt: TGTGCCAGCAGCCAACGAGACTGGGGATCCGGGAAGCTGTTTTTT
j_call: TRBJ2-5; v_call: TRBV29-1; d_call: .; clone_size: .; cdr3_aa: CSVEGIETQYF; cdr3_nt: TGCAGCGTTGAGGGGATAGAGACCCAGTACTTC
j_call: TRBJ1-4; v_call: TRBV10-3; d_call: .; clone_size: .; cdr3_aa: CAIKEGTNEKLFF; cdr3_nt: TGTGCCATCAAAGAGGGAACTAATGAAAAACTGTTTTTT
j_call: TRBJ1-1; v_call: TRBV7-3; d_call: .; clone_size: few; cdr3_aa: CASSLGGAMNTEAFF; cdr3_nt: TGTGCCAGCAGCTTAGGAGGGGCCATGAACACTGAAGCTTTCTTT
j_call: TRBJ2-3; v_call: TRBV5-1; d_call: TRBD1; clone_size: .; cdr3_aa: CASSGTGDRTDTQYF; cdr3_nt: TGCGCCAGCAGCGGAACAGGGGATCGCACAGATACGCAGTATTTT
j_call: TRBJ2-5; v_call: TRBV7-8; d_call: TRBD2; clone_size: .; cdr3_aa: CASSLGFSPSGNGDQETQYF; cdr3_nt: TGTGCCAGCAGCTTAGGTTTTAGTCCTAGCGGGAATGGTGACCAAGAGACCCAGTACTTC
j_call: TRBJ2-1; v_call: TRBV3-1; d_call: .; clone_size: few; cdr3_aa: CASSQRGEWVEQFF; cdr3_nt: TGTGCCAGCAGCCAAAGAGGGGAGTGGGTTGAGCAGTTCTTC
j_call: TRBJ2-7; v_call: TRBV6-2/TRBV6-3; d_call: .; clone_size: .; cdr3_aa: CASSRQVTYEQYF; cdr3_nt: TGTGCCAGCAGTCGACAGGTCACCTACGAGCAGTACTTC
j_call: TRBJ2-6; v_call: TRBV2; d_call: .; clone_size: .; cdr3_aa: CASRVFRSGANVLTF; cdr3_nt: TGTGCCAGCAGAGTGTTCCGCTCTGGGGCCAACGTCCTGACTTTC
j_call: TRBJ2-1; v_call: TRBV6-1; d_call: .; clone_size: .; cdr3_aa: CASSNSLASQNEQFF; cdr3_nt: TGTGCCAGCAGTAATTCATTGGCTAGTCAAAATGAGCAGTTCTTC
j_call: TRBJ2-3; v_call: TRBV12-3/TRBV12-4; d_call: TRBD2; clone_size: few; cdr3_aa: CASTNSGGATDTQYF; cdr3_nt: TGTGCCAGCACCAATAGCGGGGGGGCAACAGATACGCAGTATTTT
j_call: TRBJ2-1; v_call: TRBV28; d_call: .; clone_size: .; cdr3_aa: CASSRDRDSTYNEQFF; cdr3_nt: TGTGCCAGCAGTAGAGACCGGGACTCTACCTACAATGAGCAGTTCTTC